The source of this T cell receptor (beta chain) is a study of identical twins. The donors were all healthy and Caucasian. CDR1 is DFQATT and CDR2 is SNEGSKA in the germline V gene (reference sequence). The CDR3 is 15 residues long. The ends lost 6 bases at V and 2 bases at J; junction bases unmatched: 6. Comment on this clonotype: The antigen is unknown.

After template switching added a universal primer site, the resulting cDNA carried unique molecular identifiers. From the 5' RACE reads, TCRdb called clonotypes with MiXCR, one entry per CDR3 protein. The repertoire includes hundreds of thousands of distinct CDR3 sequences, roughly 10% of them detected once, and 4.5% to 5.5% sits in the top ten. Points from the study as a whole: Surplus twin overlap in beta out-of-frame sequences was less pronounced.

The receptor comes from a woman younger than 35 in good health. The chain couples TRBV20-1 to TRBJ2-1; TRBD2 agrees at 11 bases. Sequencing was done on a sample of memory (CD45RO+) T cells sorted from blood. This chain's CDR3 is CSATGLADTYNEQFF. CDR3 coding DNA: TGCAGTGCCACGGGACTAGCGGACACCTACAATGAGCAGTTCTTC.